This is a list of T cell receptor beta chains from one sample in a study of blood T cell repertoires in COVID-19. Using immunoSEQ multiplex PCR, the repertoire was profiled, and TCRdb retains in-frame clones only, with some absent. The repertoire includes about 66,000 clones, under 90% of them detected once, and roughly 1.4% sits in the top ten. Sequenced: peripheral blood. Receptors originate from a man in his 60s with acute or convalescent COVID-19. Both conserved end residues are part of each CDR3. A D gene is named only where the DNA matches it firmly. The size of a clone is reported for some rows only, either as once, few or many, or as a class for expanded clones.

d_call: TRBD1; clone_size: .; j_call: TRBJ1-2; v_call: TRBV4-1; cdr3_aa: CASSQGQEIYRYTF; cdr3_nt: TGCGCCAGCAGCCAGGGACAGGAGATATATCGCTACACCTTC
d_call: TRBD1; clone_size: .; j_call: TRBJ2-2; v_call: TRBV7-9; cdr3_aa: CASSFLTTGGNTGELFF; cdr3_nt: TGTGCCAGCAGCTTCTTAACTACAGGGGGCAACACCGGGGAGCTGTTTTTT
d_call: TRBD1; clone_size: .; j_call: TRBJ1-5; v_call: TRBV19; cdr3_aa: CASNSQGALYNQPQHF; cdr3_nt: TGTGCCAGTAATTCTCAGGGGGCCCTCTACAATCAGCCCCAGCATTTT
d_call: .; clone_size: .; j_call: TRBJ1-5; v_call: TRBV6-6; cdr3_aa: CASSYSALLQDQPQHF; cdr3_nt: TGTGCCAGCAGTTACTCGGCCCTACTCCAGGATCAGCCCCAGCATTTT
d_call: .; clone_size: .; j_call: TRBJ1-1; v_call: TRBV12-5; cdr3_aa: CASGLIRVEVRGSNTEAFF; cdr3_nt: TGTGCTAGTGGTTTGATACGAGTGGAGGTCCGGGGTTCGAACACTGAAGCTTTCTTT
d_call: .; clone_size: .; j_call: TRBJ1-1; v_call: TRBV5-1; cdr3_aa: CASSLETQGEAFF; cdr3_nt: TGCGCCAGCAGCTTGGAGACGCAGGGAGAAGCTTTCTTT
d_call: TRBD2; clone_size: few; j_call: TRBJ2-3; v_call: TRBV2; cdr3_aa: CAGASGGSTDTQYF; cdr3_nt: TGTGCCGGGGCTAGCGGGGGTAGCACAGATACGCAGTATTTT
d_call: .; clone_size: .; j_call: TRBJ1-3; v_call: TRBV19; cdr3_aa: CASRIPGSGNTIYF; cdr3_nt: TGTGCCAGTCGAATACCGGGCTCTGGAAACACCATATATTTT
d_call: .; clone_size: .; j_call: TRBJ2-5; v_call: TRBV9; cdr3_aa: CASSVRDRRETQYF; cdr3_nt: TGTGCCAGCAGCGTACGCGACAGACGGGAGACCCAGTACTTC
d_call: TRBD2; clone_size: .; j_call: TRBJ2-3; v_call: TRBV6-6; cdr3_aa: CASSSRGGSTDTQYF; cdr3_nt: TGTGCCAGCAGTTCGCGGGGGGGAAGCACAGATACGCAGTATTTT
d_call: .; clone_size: .; j_call: TRBJ2-4; v_call: TRBV5-6; cdr3_aa: CASRQPGVNIQYF; cdr3_nt: TGTGCCAGCAGACAACCAGGGGTCAACATTCAGTACTTC
d_call: TRBD1; clone_size: .; j_call: TRBJ1-2; v_call: TRBV29-1; cdr3_aa: CSVLTGGIDYGYTF; cdr3_nt: TGCAGCGTTTTGACAGGGGGGATCGACTATGGCTACACCTTC
d_call: .; clone_size: .; j_call: TRBJ1-2; v_call: TRBV19; cdr3_aa: CASSIGHSGYTF; cdr3_nt: TGTGCCAGTAGTATAGGCCATAGTGGCTACACCTTC
d_call: .; clone_size: .; j_call: TRBJ1-1; v_call: TRBV11-2; cdr3_aa: CASSFPGGEAFF; cdr3_nt: TGTGCCAGCAGCTTTCCCGGCGGGGAAGCTTTCTTT
d_call: TRBD1; clone_size: .; j_call: TRBJ1-1; v_call: TRBV3-1/TRBV3-2; cdr3_aa: CASSKMEGAQAFF; cdr3_nt: TGTGCCAGCAGCAAAATGGAGGGGGCGCAAGCTTTCTTT
d_call: .; clone_size: .; j_call: TRBJ1-5; v_call: TRBV5-8; cdr3_aa: CASSFGEGGQPQHF; cdr3_nt: TGTGCCAGCAGCTTCGGGGAGGGCGGTCAGCCCCAGCATTTT
d_call: TRBD1; clone_size: few; j_call: TRBJ1-3; v_call: TRBV6-1; cdr3_aa: CASRGQARNTIYF; cdr3_nt: TGTGCCAGCAGGGGACAGGCCCGAAACACCATATATTTT
d_call: TRBD2; clone_size: .; j_call: TRBJ2-7; v_call: TRBV5-1; cdr3_aa: CASSPGLAVGEQYF; cdr3_nt: TGCGCCAGCAGCCCCGGACTAGCGGTTGGAGAGCAGTACTTC
d_call: .; clone_size: .; j_call: TRBJ1-1; v_call: TRBV7-2; cdr3_aa: CASSSLGGVTEAFF; cdr3_nt: TGTGCCAGCAGCTCCTTGGGGGGAGTCACTGAAGCTTTCTTT
d_call: TRBD1; clone_size: .; j_call: TRBJ2-7; v_call: TRBV29-1; cdr3_aa: CSVEGPGQATTYEQYF; cdr3_nt: TGCAGCGTTGAAGGCCCGGGACAGGCCACCACCTACGAGCAGTACTTC
d_call: .; clone_size: .; j_call: TRBJ2-7; v_call: TRBV19; cdr3_aa: CASSIGAGETYEQYF; cdr3_nt: TGTGCCAGTAGTATTGGGGCAGGGGAAACCTACGAGCAGTACTTC
d_call: TRBD1; clone_size: .; j_call: TRBJ1-5; v_call: TRBV30; cdr3_aa: CAWSAGQANQPQHF; cdr3_nt: TGTGCCTGGAGTGCGGGACAGGCGAATCAGCCCCAGCATTTT
d_call: .; clone_size: few; j_call: TRBJ2-7; v_call: TRBV5-6; cdr3_aa: CASSLAHLGAEQYF; cdr3_nt: TGTGCCAGCAGCTTGGCCCATTTAGGGGCCGAGCAGTACTTC
d_call: .; clone_size: .; j_call: TRBJ2-7; v_call: TRBV6-6; cdr3_aa: CASSLRTSSYEQYF; cdr3_nt: TGTGCCAGCAGTTTGAGGACATCTTCCTACGAGCAGTACTTC
d_call: TRBD1; clone_size: .; j_call: TRBJ2-1; v_call: TRBV10-3; cdr3_aa: CAISGTGENYNEQFF; cdr3_nt: TGTGCCATCAGTGGAACAGGGGAAAACTACAATGAGCAGTTCTTC
d_call: .; clone_size: .; j_call: TRBJ1-1; v_call: TRBV7-3; cdr3_aa: CASSLDPRKGAFF; cdr3_nt: TGTGCCAGCAGCTTAGATCCCCGCAAGGGGGCTTTCTTT
d_call: TRBD1; clone_size: .; j_call: TRBJ1-3; v_call: TRBV14; cdr3_aa: CASSPRGRGNTIYF; cdr3_nt: TGTGCCAGCAGCCCGAGGGGGCGTGGAAACACCATATATTTT
d_call: .; clone_size: .; j_call: TRBJ2-1; v_call: TRBV7-2; cdr3_aa: CASSYGTFSALHEQFF; cdr3_nt: TGTGCCAGCAGCTATGGGACTTTTAGCGCCCTCCATGAGCAGTTCTTC
d_call: TRBD1; clone_size: .; j_call: TRBJ1-4; v_call: TRBV27; cdr3_aa: CASSLRGTGDEKLFF; cdr3_nt: TGTGCCAGCAGTTTACGTGGGACAGGGGATGAAAAACTGTTTTTT
d_call: .; clone_size: .; j_call: TRBJ2-1; v_call: TRBV11-2; cdr3_aa: CASSIAPQRQFF; cdr3_nt: TGTGCCAGCAGCATTGCGCCGCAACGGCAGTTCTTC
d_call: .; clone_size: once; j_call: TRBJ1-4; v_call: TRBV2; cdr3_aa: CASGGGNKLFF; cdr3_nt: TGTGCCAGCGGGGGAGGGAATAAACTGTTTTTT
d_call: .; clone_size: .; j_call: TRBJ2-5; v_call: TRBV29-1; cdr3_aa: CSVTGVSEETQYF; cdr3_nt: TGCAGCGTGACAGGTGTAAGTGAAGAGACCCAGTACTTC
d_call: .; clone_size: .; j_call: TRBJ2-3; v_call: TRBV11-2; cdr3_aa: CASSSRGDTQYF; cdr3_nt: TGTGCCAGCAGCTCCAGGGGAGATACGCAGTATTTT
d_call: .; clone_size: few; j_call: TRBJ1-1; v_call: TRBV12-5; cdr3_aa: CASGPTGYDTEAFF; cdr3_nt: TGTGCTAGTGGGCCTACAGGGTATGATACTGAAGCTTTCTTT
d_call: TRBD1; clone_size: .; j_call: TRBJ1-4; v_call: TRBV6-5; cdr3_aa: CASNRGQNEKLFF; cdr3_nt: TGTGCCAGTAACAGGGGGCAAAATGAAAAACTGTTTTTT
d_call: .; clone_size: .; j_call: TRBJ1-1; v_call: TRBV7-3; cdr3_aa: CASSLSVTTGGKNTEAFF; cdr3_nt: TGTGCCAGCAGCTTAAGTGTCACGACAGGAGGAAAGAACACTGAAGCTTTCTTT
d_call: TRBD2; clone_size: .; j_call: TRBJ2-3; v_call: TRBV3-1/TRBV3-2; cdr3_aa: CASSKLAGGTDTQYF; cdr3_nt: TGTGCCAGCAGTAAACTAGCGGGGGGCACAGATACGCAGTATTTT
d_call: TRBD1; clone_size: .; j_call: TRBJ2-7; v_call: TRBV5-4; cdr3_aa: CASSFGTGYDEQYF; cdr3_nt: TGTGCCAGCAGCTTCGGGACAGGGTATGACGAGCAGTACTTC
d_call: .; clone_size: .; j_call: TRBJ1-2; v_call: TRBV7-8; cdr3_aa: CASSLGRGGYGYTF; cdr3_nt: TGTGCCAGCAGCTTAGGACGAGGGGGCTATGGCTACACCTTC
d_call: .; clone_size: once; j_call: TRBJ1-4; v_call: TRBV7-2; cdr3_aa: CASSLRGGHEKLFF; cdr3_nt: TGTGCCAGCAGCTTAAGGGGGGGCCATGAAAAACTGTTTTTT
d_call: .; clone_size: .; j_call: TRBJ1-1; v_call: TRBV4-1; cdr3_aa: CASSQAIGTEAFF; cdr3_nt: TGCGCCAGCAGCCAAGCTATCGGCACTGAAGCTTTCTTT
d_call: .; clone_size: .; j_call: TRBJ1-6; v_call: TRBV7-2; cdr3_aa: CASSLKGGNSPLHF; cdr3_nt: TGTGCCAGCAGCTTGAAGGGCGGGAATTCACCCCTCCACTTT
d_call: .; clone_size: .; j_call: TRBJ1-2; v_call: TRBV24-1; cdr3_aa: CATSDSGQGGGYTF; cdr3_nt: TGTGCCACCAGTGATTCTGGACAAGGCGGCGGCTACACCTTC
d_call: .; clone_size: .; j_call: TRBJ1-2; v_call: TRBV28; cdr3_aa: CASRAGGAYGYTF; cdr3_nt: TGTGCCAGCAGAGCCGGGGGGGCCTATGGCTACACCTTC
d_call: TRBD1; clone_size: .; j_call: TRBJ1-2; v_call: TRBV11-2; cdr3_aa: CASSIGQGAGGYTF; cdr3_nt: TGTGCCAGCAGCATCGGACAGGGGGCCGGCGGCTACACCTTC
d_call: .; clone_size: .; j_call: TRBJ2-2; v_call: TRBV30; cdr3_aa: CAWSVKDLRGTGELFF; cdr3_nt: TGTGCCTGGAGTGTCAAGGACCTCAGAGGGACCGGGGAGCTGTTTTTT
d_call: TRBD1; clone_size: .; j_call: TRBJ1-5; v_call: TRBV24-1; cdr3_aa: CATSELGQGINQPQHF; cdr3_nt: TGTGCCACCAGTGAACTGGGACAGGGGATTAATCAGCCCCAGCATTTT
d_call: .; clone_size: .; j_call: TRBJ1-2; v_call: TRBV5-4; cdr3_aa: CASSTSGVYGYTF; cdr3_nt: TGTGCCAGCAGCACCTCGGGGGTCTATGGCTACACCTTC
d_call: .; clone_size: .; j_call: TRBJ2-7; v_call: TRBV29-1; cdr3_aa: CSARNGQGANEQYF; cdr3_nt: TGCAGCGCCCGAAACGGGCAGGGTGCGAACGAGCAGTACTTC
d_call: TRBD2; clone_size: .; j_call: TRBJ2-3; v_call: TRBV2; cdr3_aa: CASPSGADTQYF; cdr3_nt: TGTGCCAGCCCCAGCGGGGCAGATACGCAGTATTTT
d_call: .; clone_size: .; j_call: TRBJ1-1; v_call: TRBV18; cdr3_aa: CASSPTGKTNTEAFF; cdr3_nt: TGTGCCAGCTCACCTACAGGGAAAACGAACACTGAAGCTTTCTTT
d_call: TRBD1; clone_size: .; j_call: TRBJ1-3; v_call: TRBV4-2; cdr3_aa: CASSLGVRDRVIGSGNTIYF; cdr3_nt: TGTGCCAGCAGCCTGGGAGTCCGGGACAGGGTTATAGGCTCTGGAAACACCATATATTTT
d_call: .; clone_size: .; j_call: TRBJ1-2; v_call: TRBV11-2; cdr3_aa: CASSPSQGIGYTF; cdr3_nt: TGTGCCAGCAGCCCATCGCAGGGAATTGGCTACACCTTC
d_call: .; clone_size: few; j_call: TRBJ2-1; v_call: TRBV5-1; cdr3_aa: CASSLVSASSYNEQFF; cdr3_nt: TGCGCCAGCAGCTTGGTTAGCGCTAGCTCCTACAATGAGCAGTTCTTC
d_call: .; clone_size: .; j_call: TRBJ1-1; v_call: TRBV24-1; cdr3_aa: CATSDHRYTEAFF; cdr3_nt: TGTGCCACCAGTGATCACCGGTACACTGAAGCTTTCTTT
d_call: .; clone_size: .; j_call: TRBJ1-5; v_call: TRBV7-2; cdr3_aa: CASSLYAGGGGYSNQPQHF; cdr3_nt: TGTGCCAGCAGCTTATATGCCGGGGGTGGTGGCTATAGCAATCAGCCCCAGCATTTT